The 12 T cell receptor beta chains presented below share a single source sample, sequenced in a study of T cell repertoires in cytomegalovirus infection. TCRdb reanalysed the reads using MiXCR and keeps one entry per CDR3 protein. The table lists under 800,000 distinct CDR3 sequences, about 24% of them singletons. The sample consisted of CD8+ T cells from PBMCs. These receptor sequences come from a human donor in good health (CMV status not recorded). Some clones in this sample may be carry-over from other donors' samples.

This chain uses TRBV28 with TRBJ1-2; D is possibly TRBD1 (6 bases). Trimming shortened V by 3 bases and J by 7 bases, and 15 bases separated the two germline ends. The CDR3 sequence is 14 residues long. Germline V lookup: CDR1 MDHEN, CDR2 SYDVKM. Here the CDR3 reads CASSFRGRDSGYTF. CDR3 sequence (DNA): TGTGCCAGCAGTTTTAGGGGGAGGGATTCTGGCTACACCTTC.

The chain carries TRBV28 and TRBJ2-7; D uncertain. The CDR3 has 13 residues. Germline V lookup: CDR1 MDHEN, CDR2 SYDVKM. Trimming left V 2 bases short and J 9 bases short, with 14 bases between. The CDR3 region is CASSLLQSSVQYV. Here the CDR3 DNA reads TGTGCCAGCAGTTTACTTCAGTCCTCGGTGCAGTACGTC.

This clonotype was counted between two and nine times. The gene calls are TRBV25-1 and TRBJ2-7, with 12 bases aligning to TRBD2. The CDR3 extends over 16 amino acids. Germline V gene lookup returns CDR1 MGHDK and CDR2 SYGVNS. The V gene end was trimmed by 1 base and the J gene end by 3 bases; junction bases not matched to a gene: 4. Here the CDR3 DNA reads TGTGCCAGCAGTGAATTGACTAGCGGGGGACTCTACGAGCAGTACGTC. Protein product: CASSELTSGGLYEQYV.

This clonotype was counted ten times or more. The chain uses TRBV28 and TRBJ2-5, with 10 nucleotides matching TRBD2. The CDR3 totals 15 residues. Per the germline V gene, CDR1 is MDHEN and CDR2 is SYDVKM. With 5 bases clipped from V and 5 bases from J, the junction kept 8 bases outside the gene matches. CDR3 DNA sequence: TGTGCCAGCAGTGGGGGGAGCGGGGGGGCGGAGACCCAGTACTTC. It codes for CASSGGSGGAETQYF.

This clonotype was picked up one time. The V and J genes are TRBV7-4 and TRBJ2-3; a possible D gene is TRBD1 (7 bases). With 6 bases removed from V and 5 bases from J, the gap between germline ends came to 24 bases. Germline CDR1 is SGHVT and CDR2 is SQSDAQ. The CDR3 runs to 17 residues. The CDR3 nucleotides are TGTGCCAGCAGACCTCCCTTGGAGGGGGCCGGAGGAGATACGCAGTATTTT. Protein sequence: CASRPPLEGAGGDTQYF.

The chain joins TRBV19 to TRBJ2-3; D may be TRBD1 or TRBD2 (5 bases each). Trimming removed 10 bases at V and 2 bases at J, with 19 bases between. CDR3 size: 15 residues. The germline V gene encodes CDR1 LNHDA and CDR2 SQIVND (reference sequence). CDR3 in DNA: TGTGCCACCCACTCGGGGCAGGCTGACACAGATACGCAGTATTTT. As protein: CATHSGQADTDTQYF.

The rearrangement uses TRBV12-3 or TRBV12-4 and TRBJ2-3; D might be TRBD1 (6 bases). This CDR3 has 13 residues. Trimming left V 7 bases short and J 0 bases short, with 8 bases between. The DNA for the CDR3 is TGTGCCAGCACGCAGGGGAGCACAGATACGCAGTATTTT. It translates to CASTQGSTDTQYF.

This clonotype was observed many times. This chain uses TRBV7-6 with TRBJ1-5; 9 bases are shared with TRBD1. Per the germline V gene, CDR1 is SGHVS and CDR2 is FNYEAQ. CDR3 length: 14 residues. V gave up 2 bases and J gave up 8 bases; unmatched junction bases: 4. Here the CDR3 DNA reads TGTGCCAGCAGCTTAAGACAGGGGGGAGAGCCCCAGCATTTT. This gives the protein CASSLRQGGEPQHF.

In the case of this clonotype: Just one base apart from a much larger clone, this may be a read error. The chain employs TRBV7-6 and TRBJ2-1; 8 nucleotides match TRBD2. The CDR3 loop spans 15 amino acids. Germline lookup yields CDR1 SGHVS and CDR2 FNYEAQ. The CDR3 bases are TGTGCCAGCAGCTCACGGACTAGCCAAAAGAATGCGCAGTTCTTC. It is translated as CASSSRTSQKNAQFF.

As to this clonotype: At one end the junction does not follow the germline gene, possibly because of a read error. The V and J genes are TRBV7-7 and TRBJ2-1; 13 bases fit TRBD2. Germline CDR1 reads SSHAT; CDR2 reads FNYEAQ (reference sequence). The CDR3 sequence is 16 residues long. Written as DNA, the CDR3 is TGTGCTAGCAGCCCCGAACTAGCGGGGGGGCAGAATGAGCAGTTCTTC. Translating it yields CASSPELAGGQNEQFF.

This rearrangement joins TRBV6-5 to TRBJ2-3; 7 nucleotides agree with TRBD2. CDR1 is MNHEY, CDR2 SVGAGI, per germline. The J segment lost 3 bases and the V segment lost 0 bases, leaving 6 bases of the junction unmatched. This CDR3 region has 16 residues. The DNA for the CDR3 is TGTGCCAGCAGTTACTCGGGGAGGGGCGGGACAGATACGCAGTATTTT. Its translation: CASSYSGRGGTDTQYF.

This rearrangement joins TRBV2 to TRBJ2-5; 15 bases map to TRBD2. The CDR3 is 16 amino acids. Per germline, CDR1 SNHLY and CDR2 FYNNEI. Germline trimming cut 5 bases from V and 5 bases from J; bases unmatched to any gene: 6. CDR3 region: CASSFTGTSGGETQYF. CDR3 nucleotide sequence: TGTGCCAGCAGTTTTACCGGGACTAGCGGGGGGGAGACCCAGTACTTC.